This T cell receptor (beta chain) was documented in a study of regulatory and conventional T cells in RAG deficiency. Study outcomes and limitations: Patient subsets had shorter CDR3s; Omenn Treg-Tconv overlap exceeded 80%.

The sorted conventional CD4+ T cells were CD25-low and CD127-high, with genomic DNA sequenced. Germline V gene sequence: CDR1 MNHEY, CDR2 SVGAGI. The CDR3 has 13 residues if both end residues are counted. The data were produced by immunoSEQ multiplex PCR, yet TCRdb's version contains in-frame clones alone and is incomplete. The repertoire has roughly 45,000 clones, 85% to 90% of them found once; the top ten carry 0.51%. Concerning this clone: Antigen unknown. Since no conserved phenylalanine or tryptophan closes the CDR3, a read error is the likely cause. The DNA is omitted, as the CDR3 cannot be located on it reliably, and the CDR3 follows TCRdb's listing.

This sample also belongs to another study, concerning regulatory T cells. Per that paper: The PCR used 52 TRBV and 13 TRBJ primers. Skewed V and J usage and few unique V-J pairs marked patient repertoires, most in Tregs.

The chain joins TRBV6-5 to TRBJ2-3; TRBD2 is taken as the D call from the table, unchecked against the DNA. Input material: CD4+ effector T cells sorted from blood. The TCR sequence derives from a human donor in good health. CDR3 amino acids: CASSSGIAGGQLL.